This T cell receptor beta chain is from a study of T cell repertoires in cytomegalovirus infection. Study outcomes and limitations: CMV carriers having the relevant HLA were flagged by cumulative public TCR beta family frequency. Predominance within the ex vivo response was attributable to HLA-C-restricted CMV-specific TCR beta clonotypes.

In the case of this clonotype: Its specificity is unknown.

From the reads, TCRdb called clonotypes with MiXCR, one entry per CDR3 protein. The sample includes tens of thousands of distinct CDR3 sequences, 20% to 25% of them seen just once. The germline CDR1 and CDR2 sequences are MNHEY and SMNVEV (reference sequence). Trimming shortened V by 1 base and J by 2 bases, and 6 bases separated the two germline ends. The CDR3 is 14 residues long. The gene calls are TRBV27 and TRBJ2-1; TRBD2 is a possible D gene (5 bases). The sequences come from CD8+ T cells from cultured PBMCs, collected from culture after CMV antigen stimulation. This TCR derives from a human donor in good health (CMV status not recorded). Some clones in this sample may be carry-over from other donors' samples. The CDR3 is CASSLYGTYNEQFF. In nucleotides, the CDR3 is TGTGCCAGCAGTTTATACGGGACCTACAATGAGCAGTTCTTC.